This entry describes one T cell receptor beta chain. Data came from immunoSEQ multiplex PCR; TCRdb stores just in-frame clones and leaves some out. The table shows 30,000 to 45,000 clones, with around 90% occurring only once. Germline V lookup: CDR1 MGHRA, CDR2 YSYEKL. The CDR3 consists of 16 residues. Deletions cut 0 bases from V and 5 bases from J, with 13 bases between. This sample is part of a study of T cell changes during pregnancy in multiple sclerosis. The receptor was isolated from a female donor with multiple sclerosis, enrolled in a pregnancy study. The sample was CD8+ T cells from peripheral blood mononuclear cells, taken in the first trimester of pregnancy. J is TRBJ2-2 and V is TRBV4-1, with a possible D match to TRBD1 (5 bases). The CDR3 nucleotides read TGCGCCAGCAGCCAAGATGGGGCTAGTATTACCGGGGAGCTGTTTTTT. The encoded protein is CASSQDGASITGELFF.